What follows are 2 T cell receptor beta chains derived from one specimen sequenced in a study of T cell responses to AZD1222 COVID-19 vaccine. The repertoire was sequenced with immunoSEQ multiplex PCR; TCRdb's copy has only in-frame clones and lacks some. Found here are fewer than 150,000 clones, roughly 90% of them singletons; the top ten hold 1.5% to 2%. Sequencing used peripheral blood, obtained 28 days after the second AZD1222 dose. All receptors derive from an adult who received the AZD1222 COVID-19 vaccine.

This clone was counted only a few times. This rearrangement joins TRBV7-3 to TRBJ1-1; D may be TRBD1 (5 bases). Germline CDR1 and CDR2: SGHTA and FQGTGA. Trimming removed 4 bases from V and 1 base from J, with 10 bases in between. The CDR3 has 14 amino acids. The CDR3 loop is CASSSAGTNTEAFF. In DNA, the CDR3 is TGTGCCAGCAGCTCCGCCGGGACGAACACTGAAGCTTTCTTT.

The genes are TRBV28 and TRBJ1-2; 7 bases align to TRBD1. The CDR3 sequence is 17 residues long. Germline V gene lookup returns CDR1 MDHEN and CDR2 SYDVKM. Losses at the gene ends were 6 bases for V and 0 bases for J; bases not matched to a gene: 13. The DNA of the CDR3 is TGTGCCAGCAGCTCTCTGGTGGGGACAGAGTCTAACTATGGCTACACCTTC. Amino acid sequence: CASSSLVGTESNYGYTF.